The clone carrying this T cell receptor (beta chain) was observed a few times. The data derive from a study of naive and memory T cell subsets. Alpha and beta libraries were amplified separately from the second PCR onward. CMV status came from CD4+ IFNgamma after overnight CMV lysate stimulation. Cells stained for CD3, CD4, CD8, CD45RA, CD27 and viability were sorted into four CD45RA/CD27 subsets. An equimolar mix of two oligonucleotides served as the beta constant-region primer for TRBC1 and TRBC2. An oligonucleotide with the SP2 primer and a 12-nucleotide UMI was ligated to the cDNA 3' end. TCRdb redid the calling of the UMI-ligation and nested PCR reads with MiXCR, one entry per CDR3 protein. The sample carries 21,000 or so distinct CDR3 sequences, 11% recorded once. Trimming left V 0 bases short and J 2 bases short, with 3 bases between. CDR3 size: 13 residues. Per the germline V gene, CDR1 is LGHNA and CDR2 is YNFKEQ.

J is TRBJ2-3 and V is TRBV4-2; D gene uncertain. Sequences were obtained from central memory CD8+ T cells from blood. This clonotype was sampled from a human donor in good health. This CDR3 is CASSQETTDTQYF. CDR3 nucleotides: TGTGCCAGCAGCCAAGAGACCACAGATACGCAGTATTTT.